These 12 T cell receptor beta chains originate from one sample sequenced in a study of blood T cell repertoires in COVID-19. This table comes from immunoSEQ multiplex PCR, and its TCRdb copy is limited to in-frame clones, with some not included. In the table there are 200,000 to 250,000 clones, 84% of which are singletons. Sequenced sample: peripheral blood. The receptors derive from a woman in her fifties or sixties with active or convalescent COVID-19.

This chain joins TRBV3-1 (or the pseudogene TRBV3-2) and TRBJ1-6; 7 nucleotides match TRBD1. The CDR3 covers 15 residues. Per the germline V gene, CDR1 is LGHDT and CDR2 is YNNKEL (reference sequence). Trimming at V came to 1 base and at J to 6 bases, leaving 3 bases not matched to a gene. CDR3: CASSQGGDSNSPLHF. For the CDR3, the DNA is TGTGCCAGCAGCCAAGGAGGGGACAGTAATTCACCCCTCCACTTT.

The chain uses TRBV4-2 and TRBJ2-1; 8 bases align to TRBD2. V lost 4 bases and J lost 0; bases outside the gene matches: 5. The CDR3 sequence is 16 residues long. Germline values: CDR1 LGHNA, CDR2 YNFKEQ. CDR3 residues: CASSPWTSSSYNEQFF. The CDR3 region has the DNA TGTGCCAGCAGCCCCTGGACTAGCTCCTCCTACAATGAGCAGTTCTTC.

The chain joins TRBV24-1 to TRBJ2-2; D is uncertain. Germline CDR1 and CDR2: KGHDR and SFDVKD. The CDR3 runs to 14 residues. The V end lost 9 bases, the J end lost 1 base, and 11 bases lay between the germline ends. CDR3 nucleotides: TGTGCCACCCGTCAGAACCGGAACACCGGGGAGCTGTTTTTT. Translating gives CATRQNRNTGELFF.

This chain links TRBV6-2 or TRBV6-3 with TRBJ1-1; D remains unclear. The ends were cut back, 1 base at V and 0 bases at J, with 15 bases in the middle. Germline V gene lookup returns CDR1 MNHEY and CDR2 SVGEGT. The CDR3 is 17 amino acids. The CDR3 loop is CASSYYGPGFMNTEAFF. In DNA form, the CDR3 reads TGTGCCAGCAGTTACTACGGTCCGGGATTCATGAACACTGAAGCTTTCTTT.

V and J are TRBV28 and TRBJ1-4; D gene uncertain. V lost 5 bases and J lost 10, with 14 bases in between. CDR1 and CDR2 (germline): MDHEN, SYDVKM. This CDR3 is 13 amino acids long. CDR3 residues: CASSPRSEGKLFF. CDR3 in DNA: TGTGCCAGCAGTCCCCGATCGGAGGGAAAACTGTTTTTT.

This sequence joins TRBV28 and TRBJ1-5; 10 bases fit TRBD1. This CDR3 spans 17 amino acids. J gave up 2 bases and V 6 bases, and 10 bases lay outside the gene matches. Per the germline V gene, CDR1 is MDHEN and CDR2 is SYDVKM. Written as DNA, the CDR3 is TGTGCCAGCAGGCTAGGGGGGACAGGGGATCGCAATCAGCCCCAGCATTTT. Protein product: CASRLGGTGDRNQPQHF. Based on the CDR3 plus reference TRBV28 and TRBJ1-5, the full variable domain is DVKVTQSSRYLVKRTGEKVFLECVQDMDHENMFWYRQDPGLGLRLIYFSYDVKMKEKGDIPEGYSVSREKKERFSLILESASTNQTSMYLCASRLGGTGDRNQPQHFGDGTRLSIL.

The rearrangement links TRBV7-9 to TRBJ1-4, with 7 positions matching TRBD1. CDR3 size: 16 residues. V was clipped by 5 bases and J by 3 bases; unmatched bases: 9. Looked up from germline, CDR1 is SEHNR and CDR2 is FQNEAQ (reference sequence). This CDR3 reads CASSPKGAKANEKLFF. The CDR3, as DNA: TGTGCCAGCAGCCCCAAGGGGGCCAAGGCTAATGAAAAACTGTTTTTT.

The CDR3, as DNA: TGTGCCAGCAGTTTAGGACAGGTTGACAATTCACCCCTCCACTTT. Translation: CASSLGQVDNSPLHF. This chain joins TRBV27 and TRBJ1-6; TRBD1 aligns across 7 bases. In germline, CDR1 is MNHEY, CDR2 SMNVEV (reference sequence). The CDR3 is made up of 15 amino acids. The ends lost 2 bases at V and 7 bases at J; junction bases unmatched: 5.

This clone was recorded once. The DNA for the CDR3 is TGTGCCAGCAGAACAGGGGAAAATCAGCCCCAGCATTTT. Protein: CASRTGENQPQHF. This chain connects TRBV27 to TRBJ1-5; 7 nucleotides match TRBD1. The CDR3 loop spans 13 amino acids. Germline values: CDR1 MNHEY, CDR2 SMNVEV (reference sequence). The V and J ends lost 6 bases and 4 bases, in that order; junction bases with no gene match: 3.

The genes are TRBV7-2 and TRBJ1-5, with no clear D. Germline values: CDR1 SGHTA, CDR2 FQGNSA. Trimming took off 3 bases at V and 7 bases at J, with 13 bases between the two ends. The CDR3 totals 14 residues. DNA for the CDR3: TGTGCCAGCAGCTTTTTGACTGTTATGCAGCCCCAGCATTTT. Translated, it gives CASSFLTVMQPQHF.

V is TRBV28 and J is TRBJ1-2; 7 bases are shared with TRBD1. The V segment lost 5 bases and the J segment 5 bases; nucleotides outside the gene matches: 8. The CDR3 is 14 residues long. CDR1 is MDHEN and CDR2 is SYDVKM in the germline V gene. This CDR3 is CASSLTAGGYGYTF. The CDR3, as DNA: TGTGCCAGCAGTCTAACCGCAGGGGGGTATGGCTACACCTTC.

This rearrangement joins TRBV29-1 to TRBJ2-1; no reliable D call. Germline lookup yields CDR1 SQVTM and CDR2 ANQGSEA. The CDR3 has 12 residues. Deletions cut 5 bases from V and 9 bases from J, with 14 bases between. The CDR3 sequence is CSVLRRSSEQFF. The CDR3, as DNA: TGCAGCGTTCTGAGACGGTCTAGTGAGCAGTTCTTC.